A single sample is the source of the 6 T cell receptor beta chains below, sequenced in a study of cytomegalovirus exposure and HLA in healthy donors. 13 Jbeta primers and 60 Vbeta primers were used for the PCR. Using immunoSEQ multiplex PCR, the repertoire was profiled, and TCRdb retains in-frame clones only, with some absent. The data contain fewer than 200,000 clones, 65% to 80% of them singletons. The sequenced sample consisted of PBMCs. The receptors here all came from a woman aged 40 to 55 in good health and CMV-seronegative.

This chain uses TRBV5-1 with TRBJ2-1, with 8 bases fitting TRBD2. V was pared by 4 bases and J by 3 bases, with 6 bases of the junction left unmatched. CDR3 length: 15 amino acids. CDR1 is SGHRS, CDR2 YFSETQ, per germline. The CDR3 DNA reads TGCGCCAGCAGCCGAGAGACTAGCGTCTACAATGAGCAGTTCTTC. Amino acids: CASSRETSVYNEQFF.

The chain has TRBV7-9 and TRBJ2-1; 12 bases fit TRBD2. The length of the CDR3 is 14 residues. CDR1 and CDR2 from the germline V gene are SEHNR and FQNEAQ (reference sequence). Losses at the gene ends were 6 bases for V and 8 bases for J; bases not matched to a gene: 5. CDR3 amino acids: CASSLAGGPDEQFF. In nucleotides, the CDR3 is TGTGCCAGCAGTCTAGCGGGGGGGCCGGATGAGCAGTTCTTC.

The V gene is TRBV4-1, the J gene TRBJ2-2; the match to TRBD1 covers 9 bases. The junction had 7 bases not matched to a gene; V was cut back by 0 bases and J by 2 bases. This CDR3 has 18 amino acids. CDR1 and CDR2 (germline): MGHRA, YSYEKL. This CDR3 reads CASSQELGQGGNTGELFF. In nucleotides, the CDR3 is TGCGCCAGCAGCCAAGAATTGGGACAGGGAGGCAACACCGGGGAGCTGTTTTTT.

This chain links TRBV9 with TRBJ2-1; D might be TRBD2 (6 bases). V dropped 3 bases and J dropped 5 bases, with 18 bases sitting between them. CDR3 length: 16 amino acids. Germline-derived CDR1 and CDR2 are SGDLS and YYNGEE. The CDR3 region has the DNA TGTGCCAGCAGCGCAGTCCTAGCGATCCCTAACAATGAGCAGTTCTTC. Translating it yields CASSAVLAIPNNEQFF. The whole variable domain, remainder taken from reference TRBV9 and TRBJ2-1, is DSGVTQTPKHLITATGQRVTLRCSPRSGDLSVYWYQQSLDQGLQFLIQYYNGEERAKGNILERFSAQQFPDLHSELNLSSLELGDSALYFCASSAVLAIPNNEQFFGPGTRLTVL.

The chain employs TRBV14 and TRBJ1-2; weak D call: TRBD1 (6 bases). V was shortened by 1 base and J by 3 bases, with 18 bases between the two germline ends. This CDR3 region has 17 residues. Germline values: CDR1 SGHDN, CDR2 FVKESK. CDR3 DNA: TGTGCCAGCAGCCAAGTTACTGCCAGGGGTATAGACTATGGCTACACCTTC. Amino acids: CASSQVTARGIDYGYTF.

As concerns this clone: Its ends do not fully match the called genes, so a read error is possible. The J gene is TRBJ2-1, the V gene TRBV5-1; the match to TRBD2 covers 8 bases. The germline V gene encodes CDR1 SGHRS and CDR2 YFSETQ. CDR3 length: 15 amino acids. The chain's CDR3 is CACSGGLGTYNEQFF. The CDR3 bases are TGCGCCTGCAGCGGGGGCCTAGGTACATACAATGAGCAGTTCTTC.